What follows are 22 T cell receptor beta chains derived from one specimen sequenced in a study of human T cells and chemical hapten exposure. Time point defined: patch test 1, 2 weeks after DPC sensitization. The treatment: therapeutic diphenylcyclopropenone sensitization with weekly scalp DPC. Each CDR3 protein is one row after TCRdb ran MiXCR on the RACE reads. The sample carries 100,000 to 150,000 distinct CDR3 sequences, roughly 13% recorded once. The sequences come from whole blood, collected in connection with sensitization to the hapten diphenylcyclopropenone (DPC). The source of these receptors is a man younger than 30 with alopecia areata. Some clones in this sample may be carry-over from other donors' samples.

V usage is TRBV27 and J usage is TRBJ2-7; TRBD1 aligns across 10 bases. The CDR3 length is 14 residues. Germline loops: CDR1 MNHEY, CDR2 SMNVEV (reference sequence). The V and J ends lost 4 bases and 7 bases, in that order; junction bases with no gene match: 7. The chain's CDR3 is CASSSGTGVLEQYF. As DNA, the CDR3 is TGTGCCAGCAGTTCAGGGACAGGGGTCCTTGAGCAGTACTTC.

The rearrangement uses TRBV6-5 and TRBJ2-2; D possibly matches TRBD1 or TRBD2 (6 bases each). Germline CDR1 reads MNHEY; CDR2 reads SVGAGI. This CDR3 region has 14 residues. V lost 10 bases and J 5 bases, leaving 17 bases between the germline ends. CDR3 region: CATSGGLLTGELFF. The CDR3 bases are TGTGCCACTTCCGGGGGCTTACTAACCGGGGAGCTGTTTTTT.

This clonotype was seen a few times. The gene calls are TRBV12-3 or TRBV12-4 and TRBJ1-6; unclear D gene. Trimming stripped 6 bases from V and 1 base from J, with 4 bases between. The CDR3 has 13 amino acids. CDR3: CASRDSYNSPLHF. CDR3 nucleotides: TGTGCCAGCAGGGATTCCTATAATTCACCCCTCCACTTT.

The rearrangement joins TRBV11-2 to TRBJ2-7; TRBD2 agrees at 13 bases. V lost 5 bases to trimming and J lost 0 bases; unmatched junction nucleotides: 7. There are 17 residues in the CDR3. Germline values: CDR1 SGHAT, CDR2 FQNNGV. Here the CDR3 DNA reads TGTGCCAGCAGCCGCGGACTAGCGGGGGAGAGCTCCTACGAGCAGTACTTC. As protein: CASSRGLAGESSYEQYF.

This chain uses TRBV10-3 with TRBJ2-5; TRBD2 aligns across 8 bases. The CDR3 extends over 14 amino acids. Germline V gives CDR1 ENHRY, CDR2 SYGVKD. The V gene end was trimmed by 2 bases and the J gene end by 1 base; junction bases not matched to a gene: 0. CDR3 DNA sequence: TGTGCCATCAGTGAGGGACTAGCCCAAGAGACCCAGTACTTC. Translation gives CAISEGLAQETQYF.

The sample holds a few counts of this clonotype. This chain joins TRBV6-2 or TRBV6-3 and TRBJ2-1; 8 positions match TRBD1. The V gene end was trimmed by 5 bases and the J gene end by 10 bases; junction bases not matched to a gene: 7. The CDR3 loop spans 13 amino acids. The germline gives CDR1 MNHEY, CDR2 SVGEGT. CDR3 sequence (DNA): TGTGCCAGCAGTATAATATGGGACAGGGAGCAGTTCTTC. Residues: CASSIIWDREQFF.

V is TRBV12-3 or TRBV12-4 and J is TRBJ1-2, with D unresolved. This CDR3 has 15 residues. V dropped 6 bases and J dropped 6 bases, with 20 bases sitting between them. The chain's CDR3 is CASSRTGRLGDGYTF. The CDR3, as DNA: TGTGCCAGCAGCCGAACCGGACGCCTGGGTGATGGCTACACCTTC.

This clonotype was detected many times. This chain joins TRBV11-2 and TRBJ2-1; the match to TRBD2 covers 7 bases. In germline, CDR1 is SGHAT, CDR2 FQNNGV. The CDR3 has 17 amino acids. The V segment lost 1 base and the J segment 3 bases; nucleotides outside the gene matches: 9. The CDR3, as DNA: TGTGCCAGCAGCTTAGGGGGAGGGGCCATAAACTACAATGAGCAGTTCTTC. This codes for CASSLGGGAINYNEQFF. The variable domain in full, completed from reference TRBV11-2 and TRBJ2-1, reads EAGVAQSPRYKIIEKRQSVAFWCNPISGHATLYWYQQILGQGPKLLIQFQNNGVVDDSQLPKDRFSAERLKGVDSTLKIQPAKLEDSAVYLCASSLGGGAINYNEQFFGPGTRLTVL.

Only a few counts were recorded for this clonotype. The CDR3 DNA follows: TGTGCCAGCAGCTCCCGCGGGGAGGGCTTTGGAAACACCATATATTTT. This translates into CASSSRGEGFGNTIYF. V gene TRBV9 combines with J gene TRBJ1-3, with D uncertain. In germline, CDR1 is SGDLS, CDR2 YYNGEE. The CDR3 runs 16 residues. Trimming took 4 bases from V and 3 from J, leaving 17 bases between them.

The V and J genes are TRBV7-9 and TRBJ2-2; no reliable D call. CDR3 length: 18 residues. V lost 5 bases and J 5 bases, leaving 24 bases between the germline ends. The germline V gene has CDR1 SEHNR and CDR2 FQNEAQ (reference sequence). The DNA for the CDR3 is TGTGCCAGCAGCCCCACCCTGAGTCTAGAAGTACGGACCGGGGAGCTGTTTTTT. Encoded protein: CASSPTLSLEVRTGELFF.

This clonotype was detected many times. V and J are TRBV12-3 or TRBV12-4 and TRBJ2-1; D is unclear. The V gene lost 4 bases and the J gene lost 9 bases, with 7 bases spanning the gap. This CDR3 contains 11 residues. In DNA form, the CDR3 reads TGTGCCAGCAGTTCCCCCTCTGAGCAGTTCTTC. Protein: CASSSPSEQFF.

This clonotype was picked up a small number of times. The chain couples TRBV20-1 to TRBJ1-1, with TRBD1 matching over 10 bases. Germline V gene lookup returns CDR1 DFQATT and CDR2 SNEGSKA (reference sequence). The CDR3 consists of 15 residues. Germline trimming cut 6 bases from V and 3 bases from J; bases unmatched to any gene: 10. DNA for the CDR3: TGCAGTGCCGTCCCGGGACAGGGGCTGGACACTGAAGCTTTCTTT. Residues: CSAVPGQGLDTEAFF.

The chain recombines TRBV3-1 with TRBJ2-1; D ambiguous. The CDR3 is made up of 15 amino acids. Trimming pared 1 base from V and 3 bases from J, leaving 10 bases between. Per germline, CDR1 LGHDT and CDR2 YNNKEL (reference sequence). CDR3 residues: CASSQAGPGYNEQFF. The CDR3 nucleotides are TGTGCCAGCAGCCAAGCCGGACCGGGCTACAATGAGCAGTTCTTC.

The chain employs TRBV3-1 and TRBJ2-5; D ambiguous. Germline assignment: CDR1 LGHDT and CDR2 YNNKEL (reference sequence). Trimming left V 4 bases short and J 0 bases short, with 12 bases between. This CDR3 has 15 amino acids. In DNA form, the CDR3 reads TGTGCCAGCAGCCTGAGAACCGGGTACCAAGAGACCCAGTACTTC. Protein: CASSLRTGYQETQYF.

There are a few counts of this clonotype. This chain links TRBV11-1 with TRBJ2-1; 10 bases are shared with TRBD1. V was pared by 5 bases and J by 8 bases, with 3 bases of the junction left unmatched. The germline V gene has CDR1 SGHAT and CDR2 FQDESV (reference sequence). There are 13 residues in the CDR3. The CDR3 DNA is TGTGCCAGCAGCAGACAGGGGGCCGATGAGCAGTTCTTC. Its protein is CASSRQGADEQFF.

This clonotype was counted between two and nine times. The V and J genes are TRBV19 and TRBJ2-1, with TRBD1 as a possible D gene (6 bases). The germline V gene has CDR1 LNHDA and CDR2 SQIVND (reference sequence). The CDR3 consists of 13 residues. V was clipped by 4 bases and J by 8 bases, with 12 bases between them. The CDR3 here is CASSKTGIDEQFF. The CDR3 DNA is TGTGCCAGTAGTAAAACAGGGATCGATGAGCAGTTCTTC.

J is TRBJ2-2 and V is TRBV7-9; the D gene is possibly TRBD1 (6 bases). Trimming removed 5 bases at V and 6 bases at J, with 13 bases between. The CDR3 totals 14 residues. The germline V gene has CDR1 SEHNR and CDR2 FQNEAQ (reference sequence). CDR3 nucleotide sequence: TGTGCCAGCAGCCCCCAGGGGCGTCCCGGGGAGCTGTTTTTT. Its translation: CASSPQGRPGELFF.

This sequence joins TRBV6-2 or TRBV6-3 and TRBJ2-1; TRBD1 matches 9 bases. The germline CDR1 and CDR2 sequences are MNHEY and SVGEGT. The CDR3 has 14 amino acids. V was clipped by 6 bases and J by 2 bases; unmatched bases: 2. The CDR3: CASSGTGTYNEQFF. The CDR3 DNA sequence: TGTGCCAGCAGCGGGACAGGGACCTACAATGAGCAGTTCTTC.

The chain combines TRBV9 with TRBJ1-1; D is perhaps TRBD1 (5 bases). Germline CDR1 and CDR2: SGDLS and YYNGEE. Trimming left V 0 bases short and J 0 bases short, with 9 bases between. This CDR3 is built from 15 residues. The CDR3 here is CASSVGQGMNTEAFF. In DNA, the CDR3 is TGTGCCAGCAGCGTAGGGCAGGGCATGAACACTGAAGCTTTCTTT.

Only a few counts were recorded for this clonotype. This CDR3 fails to terminate in the conserved phenylalanine or tryptophan, so it likely reflects a read error. No DNA is shown, since the ends of the CDR3 on it are uncertain; the CDR3 is the one TCRdb lists. The CDR3: CSARGTSGASR. The chain combines TRBV20-1 with TRBJ2-5; the listed D gene, TRBD2, was not tested against the DNA. Both ends counted, the CDR3 spans 11 residues. CDR1 and CDR2 (germline): DFQATT, SNEGSKA (reference sequence).

This clonotype was observed at least ten times. The chain carries TRBV6-2 or TRBV6-3 and TRBJ2-5; 7 bases fit TRBD1. CDR1 and CDR2 from the germline V gene are MNHEY and SVGEGT. The CDR3 is made up of 13 amino acids. Trimming at V came to 6 bases and at J to 3 bases, leaving 4 bases not matched to a gene. CDR3 in amino acids: CASRQTGKETQYF. The CDR3 DNA reads TGTGCCAGCAGACAGACAGGGAAAGAGACCCAGTACTTC.

This clonotype has just a few counts. The V gene is TRBV6-5, the J gene TRBJ1-1; D unresolved. CDR3 length: 13 residues. Germline V gene lookup returns CDR1 MNHEY and CDR2 SVGAGI. Trimming cost V 5 bases and J 5 bases, with 12 bases left between them. The CDR3 sequence: CASSMRESTEAFF. In nucleotides, the CDR3 is TGTGCCAGCAGTATGAGGGAGTCGACTGAAGCTTTCTTT.